Listed below are T cell receptor beta chains from one sample, sequenced in a study of CD8 T cells in Susac syndrome. TCRdb analysed the immunoSEQ multiplex PCR reads with MiXCR anew, one entry per CDR3 protein. Among 150,000 to 200,000 distinct CDR3 sequences listed, 94% were seen once. Sequencing was performed on CD4+ T cells from PBMCs. These receptors were collected from a human donor with Susac syndrome. Each CDR3 is given with its conserved first and last residue. Fields, in order: V gene, clone size, D gene, J gene, CDR3 DNA, CDR3 protein. The D gene is left open where the match is weak. Clone size is given for some rows only: seen once, a few or many times, or a class if the clone is expanded.

TRBV5-4	-	TRBD1	TRBJ1-2	TGTGCCAGCAGCTTGGAGACAGGGGGGATATTTGGCTACACCTTC	CASSLETGGIFGYTF
TRBV20-1	-	TRBD1	TRBJ1-2	TGCAGTGCTCCGGGGACAGCGCTTATTGGCTATGGCTACACCTTC	CSAPGTALIGYGYTF
TRBV2	-	-	TRBJ1-6	TGTGCCAGCAGAGGGACACTCTCTTATTCACCCCTCCACTTT	CASRGTLSYSPLHF
TRBV5-1	-	-	TRBJ2-1	TGCGCCAGCAGTATCGGAACGGAGCGGTTGTTCTTC	CASSIGTERLFF
TRBV7-6	-	-	TRBJ2-1	TGTGCCAGCAGCTTAGCTTCTGCCTACGGAGGCAATGAGCAGTTCTTC	CASSLASAYGGNEQFF
TRBV5-1	-	TRBD2	TRBJ2-1	TGCGCCAGCAGCCCCCTAGCGGGGACGTACAATGAGCAGTTCTTC	CASSPLAGTYNEQFF
TRBV20-1	-	TRBD1	TRBJ1-2	TGCAGTGCTGTAGTCGGACAGGGTCTAGGCTACACCTTC	CSAVVGQGLGYTF
TRBV2	-	TRBD1	TRBJ1-5	TGTGCCACATCAGGGACAGGGGTCAATCAGCCCCAGCATTTT	CATSGTGVNQPQHF
TRBV25-1	once	-	TRBJ2-4	TGTGCCAGCAGTGACGTAGGGATCGGCGACATTCAGTACTTC	CASSDVGIGDIQYF
TRBV29-1	-	-	TRBJ1-5	TGCAGCGTTGCTACAGATAGCAATCACCCCCAGCATTTT	CSVATDSNHPQHF
TRBV4-2	-	TRBD1	TRBJ2-2	TGTGCCAGCAGCTCCTGGACAGGCAAGAACACCGGGGAGCTGTTTTTT	CASSSWTGKNTGELFF
TRBV2	-	-	TRBJ1-6	TGTGCCAGCATTTTTTCGGACTCTAATTCACCCCTCCACTTT	CASIFSDSNSPLHF
TRBV7-9	-	-	TRBJ2-5	TGTGCCAGCACCCCTACTGGGGGGGCAGAGACCCAGTACTTC	CASTPTGGAETQYF
TRBV5-1	-	-	TRBJ1-3	TGCGCCAGCAGCTCAACTTCGGGCAGAGCCGTAAACACCATATATTTT	CASSSTSGRAVNTIYF
TRBV7-9	-	-	TRBJ1-5	TGTGCCAGCAGCCTAGGGTGGGACGGCAATCAGCCCCAGCATTTT	CASSLGWDGNQPQHF
TRBV12-3/TRBV12-4	-	-	TRBJ2-5	TGTGCCAGCAGAAAACCGGGTCCAAAAGAGACCCAGTACTTC	CASRKPGPKETQYF
TRBV5-4	few	-	TRBJ2-5	TGTGCCAGCAGTCGGGACTCCGAGGAGACCCAGTACTTC	CASSRDSEETQYF
TRBV12-3/TRBV12-4	-	-	TRBJ2-1	TGTGCCAGCAGTCCTTGGCGGGGTAGTCACAATGAGCAGTTCTTC	CASSPWRGSHNEQFF
TRBV5-4	-	-	TRBJ2-5	TGTGCCAGCAGCTGGACTTATAAGGGGACCCAGTACTTC	CASSWTYKGTQYF
TRBV20-1	-	-	TRBJ2-7	TGCAGTGCTAGCTGGAGGGCCCACGGTTACGAGCAGTACTTC	CSASWRAHGYEQYF
TRBV7-2	-	TRBD2	TRBJ2-5	TGTGCCAGCAGGGGGGGGACTACCCAAGAGACCCAGTACTTC	CASRGGTTQETQYF
TRBV5-4	-	TRBD2	TRBJ2-6	TGTGCCAGCAGCAAGCCCGGGACTAGCCCACTCTCTGGGGCCAACGTCCTGACTTTC	CASSKPGTSPLSGANVLTF
TRBV7-2	-	-	TRBJ1-1	TGTGCCAGCAGCTTTGGACCACAGGGAAACACTGAAGCTTTCTTT	CASSFGPQGNTEAFF
TRBV5-4	-	TRBD2	TRBJ2-7	TGTGCCAGCAGCTTGGCATGGGCGGGGGAGTCCTACGAGCAGTACTTC	CASSLAWAGESYEQYF
TRBV28	-	TRBD1	TRBJ2-4	TGTGCCAGCAGTCCCAGGGGGCCACCGGGGAGAGACATTCAGTACTTC	CASSPRGPPGRDIQYF
TRBV25-1	-	-	TRBJ2-2	TGTGCCAGCAGTCCCCTCGGTGGGGCCTTCGGGGAGCTGTTTTTT	CASSPLGGAFGELFF
TRBV5-1	-	-	TRBJ2-1	TGCGCCAGCCAGGAAGAAGCAGGGGTATATCGTGAGCAGTTCTTC	CASQEEAGVYREQFF
TRBV2	-	-	TRBJ2-7	TGTGCCAGCAGCTCCGGGACACTAACCTACGAGCAGTACTTC	CASSSGTLTYEQYF
TRBV7-9	-	-	TRBJ2-7	TGTGCCAGCAGCATGGACAGAGTCTACGAGCAGTACTTC	CASSMDRVYEQYF
TRBV20-1	-	TRBD1	TRBJ1-2	TGCAGTGCTAGAGATCTCCCACAGGGGCTTGGAGGCTACACCTTC	CSARDLPQGLGGYTF
TRBV29-1	-	TRBD1	TRBJ1-2	TGCAGCGTGGGGGCTCAGGGGGTAGGCTACACCTTC	CSVGAQGVGYTF
TRBV5-1	once	-	TRBJ2-3	TGCGCCAGCAGCTTGAGAGGGACCACTCTCACAGATACGCAGTATTTT	CASSLRGTTLTDTQYF
TRBV6-5	-	-	TRBJ2-5	TGTGCCAGCAGTTATTCCATAAACAGGGAGCAAGAGACCCAGTACTTC	CASSYSINREQETQYF
TRBV9	-	-	TRBJ2-5	TGTGCCAGCTCTGACAGGAGGGGAGAGACCCAGTACTTC	CASSDRRGETQYF
TRBV5-6	-	-	TRBJ2-1	TGTGCCAGCAGCTTGATTAGCCATGAGCAGTTCTTC	CASSLISHEQFF
TRBV12-5	-	-	TRBJ1-1	TGTGCTAGTGGTTTGGGGCTAAGAGCGGCTTTCTTT	CASGLGLRAAFF
TRBV19	-	TRBD1	TRBJ1-2	TGTGCCAGTAGCCACCAAGGGGGCCAGGGCTATGGCTACACCTTC	CASSHQGGQGYGYTF
TRBV20-1	-	TRBD1	TRBJ1-5	TGCAGTGCTAGAGAGCCAGGGACAGGGAATCAGCCCCAGCATTTT	CSAREPGTGNQPQHF
TRBV20-1	-	-	TRBJ2-7	TGCAGTGCAATTAATGAGGGTTACGAGCAGTACTTC	CSAINEGYEQYF
TRBV25-1	-	-	TRBJ2-5	TGTGCCAGCAGTAGATTGTTGGAGACCCAGTACTTC	CASSRLLETQYF